These 28 T cell receptor beta chains were all obtained from the same sample, sequenced in a study of read filtering for tumor transcriptome and immune sequencing. Molecular barcoded adaptors covering alpha/delta and beta/gamma chains were used on around 400 ng RNA. TCRdb redid the calling of the reads with MiXCR, one entry per CDR3 protein. This repertoire shows 130,000 or so distinct CDR3 sequences, about 13% found once; its top ten account for more than 6.5%. What was sequenced was a population of CD138-negative cells sorted from bone marrow. All receptors come from a donor aged 40 or older with multiple myeloma.

This clonotype was counted ten times or more. V is TRBV5-1 and J is TRBJ1-2; D ambiguous. CDR1 SGHRS and CDR2 YFSETQ come from the germline V gene. This CDR3 has 13 amino acids. V was trimmed by 2 bases and J by 3 bases, leaving 8 bases between them. The chain's CDR3 is CASSLDLDYGYTF. CDR3 DNA: TGCGCCAGCAGCTTAGATCTGGACTATGGCTACACCTTC.

This clonotype came up many times. The chain couples TRBV7-3 to TRBJ1-1; 9 bases fit TRBD1. This CDR3 has 15 residues. The V gene end was trimmed by 5 bases and the J gene end by 5 bases; junction bases not matched to a gene: 9. Germline CDR1 SGHTA, CDR2 FQGTGA. The CDR3 region is CASSPRGQGTTEAFF. For the CDR3, the DNA is TGTGCCAGCAGCCCGAGGGGACAGGGAACGACTGAAGCTTTCTTT.

In its sample, this clonotype was seen many times. The chain is built from TRBV6-5 and TRBJ2-1, with 15 bases aligning to TRBD2. The CDR3 runs to 15 residues. CDR1 MNHEY and CDR2 SVGAGI come from the germline V gene. Germline trimming cut 10 bases from V and 6 bases from J; bases unmatched to any gene: 7. The CDR3 loop reads CATGPGLAGGNEQFF. Written as DNA, the CDR3 is TGTGCCACCGGACCGGGACTAGCGGGAGGCAATGAGCAGTTCTTC.

This clonotype was counted at least ten times. The rearrangement uses TRBV29-1 and TRBJ1-2; D unclear. Per the germline V gene, CDR1 is SQVTM and CDR2 is ANQGSEA. The CDR3 totals 13 residues. V was shortened by 0 bases and J by 2 bases, with 7 bases between the two germline ends. CDR3 protein: CSVEDPRNYGYTF. CDR3 DNA: TGCAGCGTTGAAGACCCCAGAAACTATGGCTACACCTTC.

On this clonotype itself: With a much larger clone just one base away, this may be a read error. V is TRBV6-2 or TRBV6-3 and J is TRBJ1-5; tentatively, D is TRBD1 (6 bases). Germline CDR1 MNHEY, CDR2 SVGEGT. The CDR3 totals 16 residues. Trimming cost V 6 bases and J 4 bases, with 19 bases left between them. The CDR3 bases are TGTGCCAGCAGCCCTACTACCGGGACACCTAATCAGCCCCAGCATTTT. Amino acid sequence: CASSPTTGTPNQPQHF.

Concerning this clonotype itself: This likely came from a read error, as a far larger clone is one base away. V gene TRBV12-3 or TRBV12-4 combines with J gene TRBJ1-1, with a tentative D call TRBD1 (5 bases). Trimming removed 7 bases at V and 6 bases at J, with 15 bases between. The length of the CDR3 is 13 residues. The CDR3 loop is CASITAGRAEAFF. The CDR3 region has the DNA TGTGCCAGCATCACTGCAGGGCGCGCTGAAGCTTTCTTT.

In its sample, this clonotype was seen once. The V and J genes are TRBV12-3 or TRBV12-4 and TRBJ2-7; D is perhaps TRBD2 (6 bases). Trimming pared 1 base from V and 6 bases from J, leaving 16 bases between. The length of the CDR3 is 15 residues. The CDR3 loop is CASSLGGRRASEQYF. The CDR3 region has the DNA TGTGCCAGCAGTTTAGGCGGTCGGAGGGCGAGCGAGCAGTACTTC.

This clonotype was detected many times. The rearrangement uses TRBV7-8 and TRBJ2-1, with TRBD2 identical over 10 bases. The length of the CDR3 is 15 residues. Germline CDR1 is SGHVS and CDR2 is FQNEAQ. V gave up 1 base and J gave up 8 bases; unmatched junction bases: 5. The CDR3 sequence is CASSLGLAGVDEQFF. DNA for the CDR3: TGTGCCAGCAGCTTAGGTCTAGCGGGGGTAGATGAGCAGTTCTTC.

Comments on this clonotype: This may be a read error: a much more frequent sequence differs by one nucleotide. This chain connects TRBV10-3 to TRBJ1-1; no clear D. The germline gives CDR1 ENHRY, CDR2 SYGVKD. V lost 10 bases and J 6 bases, leaving 15 bases between the germline ends. There are 12 residues in the CDR3. CDR3 nucleotides: TGTGCCACCCGGCGATCGAGGGCTGAAGCTTTCTTT. It codes for CATRRSRAEAFF.

This clonotype occurred a few times. This chain joins TRBV5-1 and TRBJ2-2; 7 positions agree with TRBD2. The V segment lost 0 bases and the J segment 3 bases; nucleotides outside the gene matches: 5. The germline gives CDR1 SGHRS, CDR2 YFSETQ. The CDR3 sequence is 16 residues long. CDR3 nucleotides: TGCGCCAGCAGCTTGGGCCGGGACTATTACACCGGGGAGCTGTTTTTT. Translated, it gives CASSLGRDYYTGELFF.

This clonotype was recorded at least ten times. The chain has TRBV7-9 and TRBJ2-1; D is unclear. Germline values: CDR1 SEHNR, CDR2 FQNEAQ (reference sequence). Trimming pared 2 bases from V and 15 bases from J, leaving 17 bases between. This CDR3 comprises 13 residues. CDR3 DNA sequence: TGTGCCAGCAGCTTATTCCTCGGAGAAGAAGGGTTCTTC. This gives the protein CASSLFLGEEGFF.

In this sample, this clonotype turned up many times. This rearrangement joins TRBV18 to TRBJ2-5; D uncertain. The germline V gene has CDR1 KGHSH and CDR2 LQKENI. This CDR3 comprises 13 residues. V was trimmed by 8 bases and J by 5 bases, leaving 15 bases between them. The CDR3 DNA reads TGTGCCAGCAGTCCTGGAGTAGGGGAGACCCAGTACTTC. Protein product: CASSPGVGETQYF.

This clonotype has at least ten counts. The chain couples TRBV3-1 to TRBJ2-7; 8 positions agree with TRBD1. This CDR3 comprises 14 residues. Trimming at V came to 1 base and at J to 5 bases, leaving 4 bases not matched to a gene. Germline CDR1 LGHDT, CDR2 YNNKEL (reference sequence). Here the CDR3 DNA reads TGTGCCAGCAGCCAAGGGACAGGGATCGACGAGCAGTACTTC. Protein sequence: CASSQGTGIDEQYF.

As to this clonotype: The junction departs from germline at one end; a sequencing error may be responsible. V is TRBV27 and J is TRBJ1-3; TRBD1 agrees at 7 bases. The CDR3 has 14 amino acids. In germline, CDR1 is MNHEY, CDR2 SMNVEV (reference sequence). This CDR3 is CASKSGTVGNAIYF. The CDR3 DNA follows: TGTGCCAGCAAGAGCGGGACAGTTGGAAACGCCATATATTTT.

V and J are TRBV10-2 and TRBJ2-2, with 7 bases matching TRBD1. V gave up 8 bases and J gave up 5 bases; unmatched junction bases: 5. The germline V gene encodes CDR1 WSHSY and CDR2 SAAADI. This CDR3 spans 13 amino acids. The CDR3 region is CASGGQVTGELFF. The CDR3 nucleotides are TGCGCCAGCGGAGGACAGGTTACCGGGGAGCTGTTTTTT.

A word on this clonotype: A much larger clone is a single base away; this may be a read error. V and J are TRBV24-1 and TRBJ2-2, with 11 bases aligning to TRBD1. This CDR3 is built from 16 residues. Germline CDR1 KGHDR, CDR2 SFDVKD. The CDR3 coding sequence is TGTGCCACCGGTGACTGGGGACAGGGGGACACCGGGGAGCTGTTTTTT. This encodes CATGDWGQGDTGELFF.

This clonotype was seen a single time. This rearrangement joins TRBV12-3 or TRBV12-4 to TRBJ2-1; D could derive from TRBD1 or TRBD2 (5 bases each). This CDR3 comprises 15 residues. Between the trimmed V and J ends, which lost 3 bases and 12 bases, there was a span of 21 bases. The CDR3 spells CASSFGGASYDGQFF. CDR3 nucleotide sequence: TGTGCCAGCAGTTTTGGGGGAGCTTCCTACGATGGGCAGTTCTTC.

This clonotype came up many times. The chain combines TRBV12-3 or TRBV12-4 with TRBJ2-1; 10 bases fit TRBD2. This CDR3 has 17 residues. Trimming took 4 bases from V and 7 from J; bases not matched to a gene: 13. The CDR3 region is CASSSGIPSGSPNEQFF. The DNA for the CDR3 is TGTGCCAGCAGTTCCGGTATCCCTAGCGGGAGTCCGAATGAGCAGTTCTTC.

This clonotype was found many times. The rearrangement uses TRBV11-2 and TRBJ2-3; possibly TRBD2 for D (5 bases). In germline, CDR1 is SGHAT, CDR2 FQNNGV. V was cut by 3 bases and J by 0 bases, with 7 bases left in between. The CDR3 has 14 amino acids. The CDR3 here is CASSFWTSTDTQYF. DNA for the CDR3: TGTGCCAGCAGCTTTTGGACTAGCACAGATACGCAGTATTTT.

At least ten counts were recorded for this clonotype. The genes are TRBV12-3 or TRBV12-4 and TRBJ2-2; D may be TRBD1 (6 bases). The CDR3 is 15 amino acids. Trimming removed 6 bases from V and 4 bases from J, with 15 bases in between. CDR3 sequence: CASRRTGTPTGELFF. The CDR3 DNA reads as TGTGCCAGCAGGCGAACCGGGACACCCACCGGGGAGCTGTTTTTT.

This clonotype was seen repeatedly, ten times or more. This sequence joins TRBV7-9 and TRBJ2-4, with D perhaps matching TRBD2 (6 bases). CDR1 and CDR2 (germline): SEHNR, FQNEAQ (reference sequence). This CDR3 has 13 amino acids. Trimming took off 8 bases at V and 3 bases at J, with 11 bases between the two ends. CDR3 sequence: CASGGALKNIQYF. The CDR3 bases are TGTGCCAGCGGAGGGGCCCTCAAAAACATTCAGTACTTC.

Details on this clonotype: This may be a read error: a much more frequent sequence differs by one nucleotide. The chain joins TRBV9 to TRBJ1-1; TRBD1 aligns across 8 bases. The germline CDR1 and CDR2 sequences are SGDLS and YYNGEE. The CDR3 has 15 amino acids. The CDR3 reads CASSAFDRGGTEAVF. The CDR3 DNA is TGTGCCAGCAGCGCTTTCGACAGGGGAGGGACTGAAGCTGTCTTT.

The chain carries TRBV5-1 and TRBJ2-2, with a tentative D call TRBD2 (6 bases). Germline assignment: CDR1 SGHRS and CDR2 YFSETQ. The CDR3 length is 16 residues. V was clipped by 6 bases and J by 7 bases, with 22 bases between them. CDR3 residues: CASNGEAGRNRGELFF. CDR3 bases: TGCGCCAGCAACGGGGAGGCGGGAAGGAATCGCGGGGAGCTGTTTTTT.

The CDR3: CATSAGLAGGTDTQYF. CDR3 nucleotides: TGTGCCACCAGCGCGGGACTAGCGGGAGGTACAGATACGCAGTATTTT. The genes are TRBV15 and TRBJ2-3, with 15 bases identical to TRBD2. Germline V CDR1 and CDR2: LNHNV, YYDKDF (reference sequence). The length of the CDR3 is 16 residues. The V and J ends lost 5 bases and 3 bases, in that order; junction bases with no gene match: 3.

This clonotype showed up just a few times. This sequence joins TRBV12-3 or TRBV12-4 and TRBJ2-7; D is perhaps TRBD1 or TRBD2 (5 bases each). CDR3 length: 13 amino acids. Trimming took 6 bases from V and 2 from J, leaving 11 bases between them. The CDR3 region is CASRPGTAYEQYF. As DNA, the CDR3 is TGTGCCAGCAGACCTGGGACCGCCTACGAGCAGTACTTC.

This clonotype was observed at least ten times. The DNA of the CDR3 is TGTGCCAGCAGCTCGGGACAGGGGCTTAACTATGGCTACACCTTC. Translation: CASSSGQGLNYGYTF. V usage is TRBV7-2 and J usage is TRBJ1-2; 10 positions agree with TRBD1. The CDR3 has 15 residues. Looked up from germline, CDR1 is SGHTA and CDR2 is FQGNSA. Trimming cost V 4 bases and J 1 base; bases outside gene matches: 3.

In this sample, this clonotype turned up a few times. This chain connects TRBV5-1 to TRBJ2-3; 8 bases align to TRBD2. CDR3 length: 17 residues. J lost 0 bases, V lost 0 bases, and 6 bases had no gene match. Germline CDR1 SGHRS, CDR2 YFSETQ. CDR3 residues: CASSLAGGGTSTDTQYF. CDR3 DNA sequence: TGCGCCAGCAGCTTGGCCGGCGGGGGGACTAGCACAGATACGCAGTATTTT.

Many counts were recorded for this clonotype. V and J are TRBV20-1 and TRBJ1-6; 10 bases agree with TRBD1. This CDR3 region has 15 residues. Trimming took 5 bases from V and 5 from J; bases not matched to a gene: 6. Looked up from germline, CDR1 is DFQATT and CDR2 is SNEGSKA (reference sequence). CDR3 nucleotides: TGCAGTGCTCCCCGGGACAGGGGTGATAATTCACCCCTCCACTTT. This sequence encodes CSAPRDRGDNSPLHF.